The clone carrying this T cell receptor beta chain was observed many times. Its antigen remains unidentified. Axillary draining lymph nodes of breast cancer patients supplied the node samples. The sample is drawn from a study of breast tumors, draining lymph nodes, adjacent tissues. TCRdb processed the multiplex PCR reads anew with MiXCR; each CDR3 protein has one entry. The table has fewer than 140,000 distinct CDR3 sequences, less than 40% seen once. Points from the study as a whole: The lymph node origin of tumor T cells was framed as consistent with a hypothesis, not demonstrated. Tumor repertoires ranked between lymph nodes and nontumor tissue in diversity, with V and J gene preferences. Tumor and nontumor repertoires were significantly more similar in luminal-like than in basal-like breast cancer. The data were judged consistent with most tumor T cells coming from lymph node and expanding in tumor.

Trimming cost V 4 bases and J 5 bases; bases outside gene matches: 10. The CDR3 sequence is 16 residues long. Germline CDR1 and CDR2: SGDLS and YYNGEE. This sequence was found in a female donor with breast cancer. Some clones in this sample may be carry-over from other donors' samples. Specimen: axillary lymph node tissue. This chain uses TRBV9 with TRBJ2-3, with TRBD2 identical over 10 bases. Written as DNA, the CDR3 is TGTGCCAGCAGCCCCGGTGGTAGCGGGGGGATAGATACGCAGTATTTT. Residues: CASSPGGSGGIDTQYF.